These T cell receptor beta chains were read from a single sample in a study of cytomegalovirus exposure and HLA in healthy donors. TCRdb keeps only in-frame clones here, not all; method: immunoSEQ multiplex PCR. The sample lists about 65,000 clones, about 80% seen once, with about 4.5% in the top ten. Sequenced input: PBMCs. The source of these receptors is a woman in her 30s in good health and CMV-seronegative. Each CDR3 is given with its conserved first and last residue. The order of the fields is J gene, V gene, D gene, clone size, CDR3 protein, CDR3 DNA. D genes are given only for firm matches. Clone size is stated in some rows and not others, as once, few, many or a class when expanded.

j_call: TRBJ1-1; v_call: TRBV10-3; d_call: TRBD1; clone_size: .; cdr3_aa: CAISELRRQGDTEAFF; cdr3_nt: TGTGCCATCAGTGAGTTGAGGCGACAGGGAGACACTGAAGCTTTCTTT
j_call: TRBJ2-2; v_call: TRBV6-5; d_call: TRBD1; clone_size: .; cdr3_aa: CASSRDRGNTGELFF; cdr3_nt: TGTGCCAGCAGCCGGGACAGGGGAAACACCGGGGAGCTGTTTTTT
j_call: TRBJ2-7; v_call: TRBV2; d_call: .; clone_size: .; cdr3_aa: CASSGASVGEQYF; cdr3_nt: TGTGCCAGCAGTGGGGCTAGCGTCGGCGAGCAGTACTTC
j_call: TRBJ2-7; v_call: TRBV11-2; d_call: .; clone_size: .; cdr3_aa: CASSLGAGPEYEQYF; cdr3_nt: TGTGCCAGCAGCTTAGGGGCAGGCCCAGAATACGAGCAGTACTTC
j_call: TRBJ2-1; v_call: TRBV6-1; d_call: .; clone_size: .; cdr3_aa: CASQVVEQFF; cdr3_nt: TGTGCCAGCCAAGTAGTTGAGCAGTTCTTC
j_call: TRBJ1-4; v_call: TRBV29-1; d_call: TRBD1; clone_size: .; cdr3_aa: CSATGQGTTNEKLFF; cdr3_nt: TGCAGCGCAACGGGACAGGGGACGACTAATGAAAAACTGTTTTTT
j_call: TRBJ2-5; v_call: TRBV4-1; d_call: .; clone_size: .; cdr3_aa: CASSFAGQETQYF; cdr3_nt: TGCGCCAGCAGCTTTGCAGGACAAGAGACCCAGTACTTC
j_call: TRBJ1-5; v_call: TRBV10-1; d_call: .; clone_size: few; cdr3_aa: CASSESIGQPQHF; cdr3_nt: TGCGCCAGCAGTGAGTCAATCGGTCAGCCCCAGCATTTT
j_call: TRBJ1-3; v_call: TRBV13; d_call: .; clone_size: .; cdr3_aa: CASSPELGSGNTIYF; cdr3_nt: TGTGCCAGCAGCCCCGAACTTGGCTCTGGAAACACCATATATTTT
j_call: TRBJ1-2; v_call: TRBV4-2; d_call: TRBD1; clone_size: .; cdr3_aa: CASSPPAGTGGETEDGYTF; cdr3_nt: TGTGCCAGCAGCCCCCCTGCCGGGACAGGGGGCGAAACGGAGGATGGCTACACCTTC
j_call: TRBJ2-5; v_call: TRBV13; d_call: .; clone_size: .; cdr3_aa: CASTYNRRETQYF; cdr3_nt: TGTGCCAGCACGTACAACCGAAGAGAGACCCAGTACTTC
j_call: TRBJ2-7; v_call: TRBV29-1; d_call: TRBD1; clone_size: .; cdr3_aa: CSVLTGGGSYEQYF; cdr3_nt: TGCAGCGTACTAACAGGGGGAGGCTCCTACGAGCAGTACTTC
j_call: TRBJ2-3; v_call: TRBV6-1; d_call: .; clone_size: once; cdr3_aa: CASSEGFSGTDTQYF; cdr3_nt: TGTGCCAGCAGTGAAGGTTTCAGCGGCACAGATACGCAGTATTTT
j_call: TRBJ1-2; v_call: TRBV7-2; d_call: TRBD1; clone_size: .; cdr3_aa: CASSRDRESGYTF; cdr3_nt: TGTGCCAGCAGCCGGGACAGGGAAAGTGGCTACACCTTC
j_call: TRBJ2-7; v_call: TRBV5-4; d_call: TRBD1; clone_size: once; cdr3_aa: CASSTPGGYEQYF; cdr3_nt: TGTGCCAGCAGCACACCAGGGGGCTACGAGCAGTACTTC
j_call: TRBJ1-2; v_call: TRBV6-5; d_call: .; clone_size: once; cdr3_aa: CASSVGPAENYGYTF; cdr3_nt: TGTGCCAGCTCAGTGGGCCCCGCCGAGAACTATGGCTACACCTTC
j_call: TRBJ1-1; v_call: TRBV6-1; d_call: .; clone_size: .; cdr3_aa: CASSDGSQNTEAFF; cdr3_nt: TGTGCCAGCAGTGACGGGTCTCAGAACACTGAAGCTTTCTTT
j_call: TRBJ2-7; v_call: TRBV18; d_call: TRBD1; clone_size: .; cdr3_aa: CASSIGTGPAYEQYF; cdr3_nt: TGTGCCAGCTCAATTGGGACAGGACCCGCCTACGAGCAGTACTTC
j_call: TRBJ2-5; v_call: TRBV11-2; d_call: TRBD2; clone_size: .; cdr3_aa: CASSSPGTSRETQYF; cdr3_nt: TGTGCCAGCAGCTCCCCCGGGACTAGCAGAGAGACCCAGTACTTC
j_call: TRBJ2-1; v_call: TRBV15; d_call: .; clone_size: .; cdr3_aa: CATSRRELGDEQFF; cdr3_nt: TGTGCCACCAGCAGACGCGAGCTAGGGGATGAGCAGTTCTTC
j_call: TRBJ2-3; v_call: TRBV29-1; d_call: TRBD2; clone_size: .; cdr3_aa: CSVEREGLDTQYF; cdr3_nt: TGCAGCGTCGAGCGGGAGGGCCTAGATACGCAGTATTTT
j_call: TRBJ2-3; v_call: TRBV5-4; d_call: TRBD1; clone_size: .; cdr3_aa: CASSRGQGAPSDTQYF; cdr3_nt: TGTGCCAGCAGCAGAGGACAGGGGGCGCCTTCAGATACGCAGTATTTT
j_call: TRBJ2-7; v_call: TRBV2; d_call: .; clone_size: .; cdr3_aa: CASEDGSSYEQYF; cdr3_nt: TGTGCCAGCGAGGACGGGAGCTCCTACGAGCAGTACTTC
j_call: TRBJ1-1; v_call: TRBV7-2; d_call: TRBD1; clone_size: .; cdr3_aa: CASSLASGTGGKEAFF; cdr3_nt: TGTGCCAGCAGCTTAGCCTCCGGGACAGGGGGCAAGGAAGCTTTCTTT
j_call: TRBJ2-7; v_call: TRBV2; d_call: .; clone_size: .; cdr3_aa: CASSEGLGEYF; cdr3_nt: TGTGCCAGCAGTGAGGGACTGGGGGAGTACTTC
j_call: TRBJ1-5; v_call: TRBV9; d_call: TRBD1; clone_size: once; cdr3_aa: CASSAGGIGQPQHF; cdr3_nt: TGTGCCAGCAGCGCAGGGGGCATAGGTCAGCCCCAGCATTTT
j_call: TRBJ1-3; v_call: TRBV29-1; d_call: TRBD1; clone_size: .; cdr3_aa: CSASGQGSAFGNTIYF; cdr3_nt: TGCAGCGCGTCGGGACAGGGCTCGGCGTTTGGAAACACCATATATTTT
j_call: TRBJ1-3; v_call: TRBV2; d_call: .; clone_size: .; cdr3_aa: CASSLSTGTGNTIYF; cdr3_nt: TGTGCCAGCAGTCTCTCCACAGGGACTGGAAACACCATATATTTT
j_call: TRBJ2-7; v_call: TRBV2; d_call: TRBD1; clone_size: .; cdr3_aa: CASSGTGVGSYEQYF; cdr3_nt: TGTGCCAGCAGTGGGACAGGGGTGGGCTCCTACGAGCAGTACTTC
j_call: TRBJ1-4; v_call: TRBV6-6; d_call: TRBD1; clone_size: .; cdr3_aa: CASRTSGTGEKLFF; cdr3_nt: TGTGCCAGCAGAACTTCCGGGACAGGAGAAAAACTGTTTTTT
j_call: TRBJ1-1; v_call: TRBV30; d_call: TRBD1; clone_size: .; cdr3_aa: CAWSTTGGGTEAFF; cdr3_nt: TGTGCCTGGAGTACGACAGGGGGAGGAACTGAAGCTTTCTTT
j_call: TRBJ2-1; v_call: TRBV11-2; d_call: .; clone_size: .; cdr3_aa: CASSTLLREKEFF; cdr3_nt: TGTGCCAGCAGCACCCTACTCCGGGAGAAGGAGTTCTTC
j_call: TRBJ1-5; v_call: TRBV2; d_call: TRBD1; clone_size: .; cdr3_aa: CASCGWAGGRPNQPQHF; cdr3_nt: TGTGCCAGCTGTGGTTGGGCAGGGGGCCGCCCCAACCAGCCCCAGCATTTT
j_call: TRBJ2-7; v_call: TRBV11-2; d_call: TRBD1; clone_size: .; cdr3_aa: CASSDMLGGEDEQYF; cdr3_nt: TGTGCCAGCTCCGACATGTTAGGGGGCGAGGACGAGCAGTACTTC
j_call: TRBJ2-1; v_call: TRBV29-1; d_call: .; clone_size: .; cdr3_aa: CSVDGRGNNEQFF; cdr3_nt: TGCAGCGTTGACGGCAGGGGAAACAATGAGCAGTTCTTC
j_call: TRBJ1-1; v_call: TRBV25-1; d_call: .; clone_size: .; cdr3_aa: CASSGQNMNTEAFF; cdr3_nt: TGTGCCAGCAGTGGACAGAACATGAACACTGAAGCTTTCTTT
j_call: TRBJ2-7; v_call: TRBV29-1; d_call: TRBD1; clone_size: .; cdr3_aa: CSVEDGDSPSYEQYF; cdr3_nt: TGCAGCGTTGAAGATGGGGACAGTCCCTCCTACGAGCAGTACTTC
j_call: TRBJ1-5; v_call: TRBV30; d_call: .; clone_size: few; cdr3_aa: CAWSGGGNQPQHF; cdr3_nt: TGTGCCTGGAGCGGTGGAGGAAATCAGCCCCAGCATTTT
j_call: TRBJ2-1; v_call: TRBV11-2; d_call: .; clone_size: .; cdr3_aa: CASSLVLATYNEQFF; cdr3_nt: TGTGCCAGCAGCTTAGTGCTAGCGACCTACAATGAGCAGTTCTTC
j_call: TRBJ2-3; v_call: TRBV7-2; d_call: TRBD2; clone_size: .; cdr3_aa: CASSLGTSGATDTQYF; cdr3_nt: TGTGCCAGCAGCTTAGGGACTAGCGGGGCCACAGATACGCAGTATTTT
j_call: TRBJ1-1; v_call: TRBV30; d_call: .; clone_size: .; cdr3_aa: CAWTATGGANTEAFF; cdr3_nt: TGTGCCTGGACTGCAACGGGCGGGGCGAACACTGAAGCTTTCTTT
j_call: TRBJ2-3; v_call: TRBV7-6; d_call: .; clone_size: .; cdr3_aa: CASSFGGGAPMDTQYF; cdr3_nt: TGTGCCAGCAGCTTCGGTGGGGGCGCGCCCATGGATACGCAGTATTTT
j_call: TRBJ1-3; v_call: TRBV7-8; d_call: TRBD1; clone_size: .; cdr3_aa: CASSFDRVTGNTIYF; cdr3_nt: TGTGCCAGCAGCTTCGACAGGGTCACGGGAAACACCATATATTTT
j_call: TRBJ2-3; v_call: TRBV10-2; d_call: .; clone_size: .; cdr3_aa: CASLRGASDTQYF; cdr3_nt: TGCGCCAGCCTCCGGGGGGCCTCAGATACGCAGTATTTT
j_call: TRBJ2-1; v_call: TRBV7-7; d_call: TRBD2; clone_size: few; cdr3_aa: CASRETSKSLQFF; cdr3_nt: TGTGCTAGCCGCGAGACTAGCAAGTCTCTGCAGTTCTTC
j_call: TRBJ2-7; v_call: TRBV30; d_call: .; clone_size: .; cdr3_aa: CAWGREWDAHEQYF; cdr3_nt: TGTGCCTGGGGCCGGGAGTGGGACGCCCACGAGCAGTACTTC
j_call: TRBJ1-2; v_call: TRBV6-5; d_call: .; clone_size: few; cdr3_aa: CASSYLRNRDGYTF; cdr3_nt: TGTGCCAGCAGTTACTTACGGAACAGGGATGGCTACACCTTC
j_call: TRBJ2-7; v_call: TRBV20-1; d_call: .; clone_size: .; cdr3_aa: CSASSSYEQYF; cdr3_nt: TGCAGTGCTAGTAGTTCCTACGAGCAGTACTTC
j_call: TRBJ1-4; v_call: TRBV4-1; d_call: TRBD1; clone_size: once; cdr3_aa: CASKDRALGAGEKLFF; cdr3_nt: TGCGCCAGTAAGGACAGGGCTCTTGGAGCGGGTGAAAAACTGTTTTTT
j_call: TRBJ1-6; v_call: TRBV11-2; d_call: .; clone_size: .; cdr3_aa: CASSFSSSYNSPLHF; cdr3_nt: TGTGCCAGCAGCTTTTCTAGCTCCTATAATTCACCCCTCCACTTT
j_call: TRBJ1-2; v_call: TRBV4-3; d_call: .; clone_size: .; cdr3_aa: CASSQEKGANYGYTF; cdr3_nt: TGCGCCAGCAGCCAAGAAAAGGGGGCTAACTATGGCTACACCTTC